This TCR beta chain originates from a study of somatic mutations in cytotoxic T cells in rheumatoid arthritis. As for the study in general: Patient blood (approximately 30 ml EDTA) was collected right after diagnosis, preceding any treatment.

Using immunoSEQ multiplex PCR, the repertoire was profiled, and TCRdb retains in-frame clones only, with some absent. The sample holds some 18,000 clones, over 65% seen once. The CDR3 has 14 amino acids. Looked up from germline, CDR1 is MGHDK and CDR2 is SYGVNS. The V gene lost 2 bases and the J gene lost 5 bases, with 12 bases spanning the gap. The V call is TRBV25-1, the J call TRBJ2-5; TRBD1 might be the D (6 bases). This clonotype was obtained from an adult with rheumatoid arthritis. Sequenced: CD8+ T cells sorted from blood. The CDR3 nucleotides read TGTGCCAGCAGTGAAGCGGGCAGGGGTGAGACCCAGTACTTC. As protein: CASSEAGRGETQYF.